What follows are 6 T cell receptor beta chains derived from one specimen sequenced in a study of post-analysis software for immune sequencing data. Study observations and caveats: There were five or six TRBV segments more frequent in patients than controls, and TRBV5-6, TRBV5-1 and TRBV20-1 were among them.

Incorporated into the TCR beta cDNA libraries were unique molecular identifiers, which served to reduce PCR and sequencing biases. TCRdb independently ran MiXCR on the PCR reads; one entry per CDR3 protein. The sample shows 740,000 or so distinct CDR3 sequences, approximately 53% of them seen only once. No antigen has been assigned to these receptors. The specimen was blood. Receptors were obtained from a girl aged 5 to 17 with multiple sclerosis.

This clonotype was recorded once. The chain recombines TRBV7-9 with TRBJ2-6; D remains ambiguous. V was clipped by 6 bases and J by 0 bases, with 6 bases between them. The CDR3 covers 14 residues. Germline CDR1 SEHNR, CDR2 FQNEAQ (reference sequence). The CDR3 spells CASRSHSGANVLTF. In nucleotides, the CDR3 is TGTGCCAGCAGATCGCACTCTGGGGCCAACGTCCTGACTTTC.

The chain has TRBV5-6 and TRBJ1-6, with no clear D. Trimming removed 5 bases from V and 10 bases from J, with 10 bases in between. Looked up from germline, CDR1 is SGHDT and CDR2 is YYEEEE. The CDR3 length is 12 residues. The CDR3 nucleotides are TGTGCCAGCAGTTCCCTGAAGTCACCCCTCCACTTT. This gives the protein CASSSLKSPLHF.

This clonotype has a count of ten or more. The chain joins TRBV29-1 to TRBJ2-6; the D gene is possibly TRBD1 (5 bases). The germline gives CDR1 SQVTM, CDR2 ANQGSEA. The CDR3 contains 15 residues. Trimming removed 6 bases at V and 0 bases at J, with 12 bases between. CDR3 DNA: TGCAGCGTCGACTTCGACAGCTCTGGGGCCAACGTCCTGACTTTC. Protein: CSVDFDSSGANVLTF.

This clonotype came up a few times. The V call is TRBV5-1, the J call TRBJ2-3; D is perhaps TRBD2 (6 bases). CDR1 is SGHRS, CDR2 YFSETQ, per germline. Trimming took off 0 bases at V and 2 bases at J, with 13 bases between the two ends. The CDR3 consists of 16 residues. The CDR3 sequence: CASSLAGGGSTDTQYF. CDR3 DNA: TGCGCCAGCAGCTTGGCTGGTGGAGGGTCCACAGATACGCAGTATTTT. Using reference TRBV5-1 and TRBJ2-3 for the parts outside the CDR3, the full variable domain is KAGVTQTPRYLIKTRGQQVTLSCSPISGHRSVSWYQQTPGQGLQFLFEYFSETQRNKGNFPGRFSGRQFSNSRSEMNVSTLELGDSALYLCASSLAGGGSTDTQYFGPGTRLTVL.

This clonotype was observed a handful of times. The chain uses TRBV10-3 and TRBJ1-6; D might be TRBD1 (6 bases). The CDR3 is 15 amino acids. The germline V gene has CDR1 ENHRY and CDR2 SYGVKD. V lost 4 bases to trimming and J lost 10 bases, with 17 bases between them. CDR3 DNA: TGTGCCATCAGTGGGGGGGGCGCGGAAGGGTCACCCCTCCACTTT. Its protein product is CAISGGGAEGSPLHF.

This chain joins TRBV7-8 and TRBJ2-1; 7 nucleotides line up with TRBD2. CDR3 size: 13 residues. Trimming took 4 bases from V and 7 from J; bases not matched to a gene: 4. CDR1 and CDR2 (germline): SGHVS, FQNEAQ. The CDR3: CASSWGGGNEQFF. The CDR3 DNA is TGTGCCAGCAGCTGGGGGGGAGGGAATGAGCAGTTCTTC.